This passage covers 14 T cell receptor beta chains from one sample sequenced in a study of T cells in Graves' hyperthyroidism and ophthalmopathy (dated by TCRdb to the late 2010s). Receptor amplification or capture employed multiplex PCR. The sequencer listed for this sample is Illumina HiSeq 2000. The TCR beta CDR3 regions were amplified from RNA transcripts. For the first round of RT-PCR on the TCR CDR3, the HTBI primer set was used together with the Qiagen OneStep RT-PCR kit. TCRdb passed the public sequencing reads through fastp at Q25 and MiXCR, retaining productive beta sequences. Rows with one shared CDR3 protein collapse into an entry with the most common genes and DNA. The sample table holds hundreds of thousands of distinct CDR3 sequences, of which approximately 25% were seen once. The ten largest clones capture about 10% of the sample. Specimen: blood. The receptors here all came from a woman aged 25 to 39 with Graves' ophthalmopathy.

This clonotype has only a few counts. This sequence joins TRBV29-1 and TRBJ2-5, with D maybe TRBD1 (5 bases). Germline CDR1 SQVTM, CDR2 ANQGSEA. Trimming stripped 6 bases from V and 1 base from J, with 15 bases between. The CDR3 sequence is 14 residues long. CDR3 nucleotide sequence: TGCAGCGTCCACCCTCGGACAATCCAAGAGACCCAGTACTTC. Translating gives CSVHPRTIQETQYF. Full variable domain (missing parts from reference TRBV29-1 and TRBJ2-5): SAVISQKPSRDICQRGTSLTIQCQVDSQVTMMFWYRQQPGQSLTLIATANQGSEATYESGFVIDKFPISRPNLTFSTLTVSNMSPEDSSIYLCSVHPRTIQETQYFGPGTRLLVL.

This clonotype showed up just a few times. A much larger clone differs from this one at a single base, so this may be a read error. Since the CDR3 does not end with the conserved phenylalanine or tryptophan, this likely comes from a read error. The chain recombines TRBV11-2 with TRBJ1-1, with a tentative D call TRBD1 (6 bases). This CDR3 region has 11 residues. Looked up from germline, CDR1 is SGHAT and CDR2 is FQNNGV. V dropped 4 bases and J dropped 8 bases, with 8 bases sitting between them. The CDR3 protein is CASSYDREAFY. DNA of the CDR3: TGTGCCAGCAGCTACGACAGGGAAGCTTTCTAT.

This clonotype was recorded a few times. This rearrangement joins TRBV4-2 to TRBJ2-5; either TRBD1 or TRBD2 may fit D (5 bases each). V was pared by 4 bases and J by 0 bases, with 9 bases between. The length of the CDR3 is 14 residues. CDR1 and CDR2 from the germline V gene are LGHNA and YNFKEQ. The CDR3 is CASSPVGDQETQYF. The CDR3 coding sequence is TGTGCCAGCAGCCCGGTGGGGGACCAAGAGACCCAGTACTTC.

In this sample, this clonotype turned up a few times. The gene calls are TRBV11-1 and TRBJ1-2; D possibly corresponds to TRBD1 (5 bases). The CDR3 runs 13 residues. V was trimmed by 4 bases and J by 4 bases, leaving 10 bases between them. Germline lookup yields CDR1 SGHAT and CDR2 FQDESV (reference sequence). CDR3 protein: CASSSTETYGYTF. DNA of the CDR3: TGTGCCAGCAGCTCGACAGAAACCTATGGCTACACCTTC.

V and J are TRBV6-5 and TRBJ1-2, with D perhaps matching TRBD1 (5 bases). Germline values: CDR1 MNHEY, CDR2 SVGAGI. Trimming took 3 bases from V and 4 from J, leaving 18 bases between them. This CDR3 comprises 16 residues. The CDR3 coding sequence is TGTGCCAGCAGTTATCGGGACGCTAAGCCCAGCTATGGCTACACCTTC. This gives the protein CASSYRDAKPSYGYTF.

At least ten counts were recorded for this clonotype. V usage is TRBV29-1 and J usage is TRBJ1-2, with no clear D. V gave up 1 base and J gave up 7 bases, with 16 bases separating them. In germline, CDR1 is SQVTM, CDR2 ANQGSEA. The CDR3 has 14 residues. The CDR3 coding sequence is TGCAGCGTTGAAGGCTCTCTGGGAGGAGTTGGCTACACCTTC. Amino acids: CSVEGSLGGVGYTF. Full variable domain (rest looked up from reference TRBV29-1 and TRBJ1-2): SAVISQKPSRDICQRGTSLTIQCQVDSQVTMMFWYRQQPGQSLTLIATANQGSEATYESGFVIDKFPISRPNLTFSTLTVSNMSPEDSSIYLCSVEGSLGGVGYTFGSGTRLTVV.

This clonotype was observed a few times. The chain has TRBV7-9 and TRBJ1-2, with 8 positions matching TRBD1. There are 14 residues in the CDR3. Germline lookup yields CDR1 SEHNR and CDR2 FQNEAQ (reference sequence). Trimming removed 6 bases from V and 6 bases from J; junction bases left unmatched: 9. The CDR3 bases are TGTGCCAGCAGATGGACAGGGAGCATCCATGGCTACACCTTC. Encoded protein: CASRWTGSIHGYTF.

This clonotype was seen more than once but under ten times. One end of the junction does not line up with germline, which may come from a read error. This chain links TRBV4-3 with TRBJ2-2; D tentatively fits TRBD1 or TRBD2 (5 bases each). Germline lookup yields CDR1 LGHNA and CDR2 YSLEER. CDR3 length: 13 residues. The CDR3 is CASSQGQSGDLFF. The DNA of the CDR3 is TGCGCCAGCAGCCAAGGACAGTCCGGGGATCTGTTTTTT.

In its sample, this clonotype was seen many times. V usage is TRBV4-3 and J usage is TRBJ1-1; the D gene is possibly TRBD1 (5 bases). Trimming took off 1 base at V and 6 bases at J, with 15 bases between the two ends. This CDR3 has 15 amino acids. The germline gives CDR1 LGHNA, CDR2 YSLEER. This chain's CDR3 is CASSQGDGKGSEAFF. In nucleotides, the CDR3 is TGCGCCAGCAGCCAAGGTGATGGTAAGGGGTCTGAAGCTTTCTTT.

The rearrangement uses TRBV6-5 and TRBJ1-2; D might be TRBD1 (5 bases). Germline lookup yields CDR1 MNHEY and CDR2 SVGAGI. This CDR3 region has 15 residues. With 2 bases removed from V and 8 bases from J, the gap between germline ends came to 18 bases. In DNA, the CDR3 is TGTGCCAGCAGTTACCGGGGCGCCCATGAGGAGGGCTACACCTTC. Translated, it gives CASSYRGAHEEGYTF.

This clonotype appeared many times. This chain links TRBV6-1 with TRBJ2-7; D gene uncertain. Germline assignment: CDR1 MNHNS and CDR2 SASEGT. Deletions cut 7 bases from V and 2 bases from J, with 9 bases between. There are 12 residues in the CDR3. CDR3 DNA sequence: TGTGCCAGCACCCGGTTGCCCTACGAGCAGTACTTC. Protein sequence: CASTRLPYEQYF.

This clonotype was recorded many times. The chain has TRBV7-9 and TRBJ1-1; D perhaps matches TRBD1 (5 bases). The CDR3 has 15 amino acids. From germline, CDR1 is SEHNR and CDR2 FQNEAQ (reference sequence). The V gene lost 5 bases and the J gene lost 4 bases, with 17 bases spanning the gap. Written as DNA, the CDR3 is TGTGCCAGCAGCAAGGCGGTGGGGCTGACCACTGAAGCTTTCTTT. Residues: CASSKAVGLTTEAFF.

This clonotype was counted ten times or more. The CDR3 DNA reads as TGTGCCAGCAGCACAGTCGCGGGATTCCAGTATGGCTACACCTTC. Protein: CASSTVAGFQYGYTF. The chain links TRBV11-2 to TRBJ1-2; D ambiguous. V was trimmed by 5 bases and J by 5 bases, leaving 18 bases between them. The CDR3 consists of 15 residues. Germline-derived CDR1 and CDR2 are SGHAT and FQNNGV.

This clonotype was observed a handful of times. The chain combines TRBV12-3 or TRBV12-4 with TRBJ2-2; D gene uncertain. The germline V and J ends were trimmed by 2 bases and 1 base, with 11 bases remaining between them. CDR3 length: 16 amino acids. In DNA form, the CDR3 reads TGTGCCAGCAGTTTAACGTGGCAGCAGAACACCGGGGAGCTGTTTTTT. Protein sequence: CASSLTWQQNTGELFF.